These 29 T cell receptor beta chains originate from one sample sequenced in a study of blood T cell repertoires in COVID-19. The table came from immunoSEQ multiplex PCR; TCRdb's copy has only in-frame clones and leaves some out. The data show about 220,000 clones, with 82% seen just once and 3% to 4.5% held by the top ten. The sample taken for sequencing was peripheral blood. All receptors come from a woman aged 80 or over with acute or convalescent COVID-19.

This sequence joins TRBV30 and TRBJ2-3; D perhaps matches TRBD1 (6 bases). Germline V gene data show CDR1 as GTSNPN and CDR2 as SVGIG (reference sequence). This CDR3 region has 13 residues. V was shortened by 2 bases and J by 4 bases, with 10 bases between the two germline ends. The CDR3 reads CAWSFRGPDTQYF. The CDR3 bases are TGTGCCTGGAGTTTCAGGGGTCCAGATACGCAGTATTTT.

In this sample, this clone turned up a few times. The V gene is TRBV12-3 or TRBV12-4, the J gene TRBJ2-1; D remains unclear. The CDR3 sequence is 12 residues long. V was cut by 1 base and J by 6 bases, with 4 bases left in between. The CDR3 is CASSLGGNEQFF. CDR3 nucleotide sequence: TGTGCCAGCAGTTTAGGCGGCAATGAGCAGTTCTTC.

The gene calls are TRBV28 and TRBJ2-1; 7 bases are a match to TRBD2. Germline V CDR1 and CDR2: MDHEN, SYDVKM. The ends lost 6 bases at V and 8 bases at J; junction bases unmatched: 4. The CDR3 sequence is 12 residues long. CDR3 nucleotides: TGTGCCAGCAGCACAACTAGCGATGAGCAGTTCTTC. This gives the protein CASSTTSDEQFF.

This clone has a handful of counts. This chain joins TRBV28 and TRBJ1-2, with D possibly matching TRBD1 (6 bases). V lost 3 bases, J lost 6 bases, and 14 bases lay in between. Germline V CDR1 and CDR2: MDHEN, SYDVKM. This CDR3 has 14 residues. The CDR3, as DNA: TGTGCCAGCAGTTTGCAACAGGGTATCGATGGCTACACCTTC. This codes for CASSLQQGIDGYTF.

This chain uses TRBV7-9 with TRBJ1-1, with 10 bases fitting TRBD1. This CDR3 comprises 16 residues. With V trimmed by 5 bases and J by 0 bases, 6 bases remained unmatched. Germline V gives CDR1 SEHNR, CDR2 FQNEAQ (reference sequence). The CDR3 is CASSPGQGGLNTEAFF. Written as DNA, the CDR3 is TGTGCCAGCAGCCCAGGACAGGGGGGACTGAACACTGAAGCTTTCTTT.

V and J are TRBV4-3 and TRBJ2-7, with a tentative D call TRBD1 (5 bases). Trimming left V 1 base short and J 0 bases short, with 13 bases between. The CDR3 runs 16 residues. Germline CDR1 is LGHNA and CDR2 is YSLEER. In DNA, the CDR3 is TGCGCCAGCAGCCAAGCGACAGTCTTGAGCTCCTACGAGCAGTACTTC. Protein: CASSQATVLSSYEQYF.

This clone was seen a few times. V and J are TRBV3-1 (or the pseudogene TRBV3-2) and TRBJ2-5; D call uncertain. V dropped 2 bases and J dropped 5 bases, with 9 bases sitting between them. CDR1 and CDR2 from the germline V gene are LGHDT and YNNKEL (reference sequence). This CDR3 is 13 amino acids long. The DNA of the CDR3 is TGTGCCAGCAGCCAAACCCCTCGGGAGACCCAGTACTTC. This codes for CASSQTPRETQYF.

The chain employs TRBV15 and TRBJ1-5, with 7 positions matching TRBD1. The CDR3 consists of 15 residues. J gave up 0 bases and V 5 bases, and 4 bases lay outside the gene matches. Germline CDR1 and CDR2: LNHNV and YYDKDF (reference sequence). CDR3 region: CATSLGTDSNQPQHF. The CDR3 bases are TGTGCCACCAGCCTCGGGACAGATAGCAATCAGCCCCAGCATTTT.

The CDR3 region is CASSQLPGQGAKNYGYTF. The CDR3 DNA sequence: TGTGCCAGCAGCCAACTACCGGGACAGGGGGCGAAAAACTATGGCTACACCTTC. The chain is built from TRBV3-1 (or the pseudogene TRBV3-2) and TRBJ1-2; 12 nucleotides line up with TRBD1. The CDR3 contains 18 residues. With 2 bases clipped from V and 2 bases from J, the junction kept 9 bases outside the gene matches. Germline V gene sequence: CDR1 LGHDT, CDR2 YNNKEL (reference sequence).

The V and J genes are TRBV7-3 and TRBJ2-7; no clear D. The CDR3 runs to 14 residues. Looked up from germline, CDR1 is SGHTA and CDR2 is FQGTGA. V was clipped by 8 bases and J by 4 bases, with 18 bases between them. The DNA of the CDR3 is TGTGCCAGCTGCTACTGGCGGAAGACTTACGAGCAGTACTTC. This codes for CASCYWRKTYEQYF.

The V call is TRBV7-2, the J call TRBJ2-1; the match to TRBD2 covers 11 bases. The junction had 5 bases not matched to a gene; V was cut back by 6 bases and J by 4 bases. Per germline, CDR1 SGHTA and CDR2 FQGNSA. The CDR3 spans 15 residues. Here the CDR3 DNA reads TGTGCCAGCAGGCTACTAGCGGGGGTATACAATGAGCAGTTCTTC. It yields the protein CASRLLAGVYNEQFF.

The rearrangement joins TRBV5-1 to TRBJ1-1; the D gene is possibly TRBD1 (5 bases). Trimming took off 5 bases at V and 5 bases at J, with 16 bases between the two ends. This CDR3 region has 14 residues. Germline CDR1 reads SGHRS; CDR2 reads YFSETQ. CDR3 sequence (DNA): TGCGCCAGCAGACCCACCCGGGGGTGGACTGAAGCTTTCTTT. It codes for CASRPTRGWTEAFF. Based on the CDR3 plus reference TRBV5-1 and TRBJ1-1, the full variable domain is KAGVTQTPRYLIKTRGQQVTLSCSPISGHRSVSWYQQTPGQGLQFLFEYFSETQRNKGNFPGRFSGRQFSNSRSEMNVSTLELGDSALYLCASRPTRGWTEAFFGQGTRLTVV.

This chain links TRBV18 with TRBJ2-1; the match to TRBD1 covers 7 bases. This CDR3 is built from 15 residues. After removal of 2 bases from V and 5 bases from J, the junction contained 6 bases not matched to a gene. Per the germline V gene, CDR1 is KGHSH and CDR2 is LQKENI. CDR3 sequence: CASSPKTGRDNEQFF. The CDR3 bases are TGTGCCAGCTCACCAAAGACAGGGCGGGACAATGAGCAGTTCTTC.

V gene TRBV6-6 combines with J gene TRBJ1-1; the match to TRBD1 covers 9 bases. CDR1 and CDR2 from the germline V gene are MNHNY and SVGAGI (reference sequence). The CDR3 is made up of 16 amino acids. After removal of 7 bases from V and 0 bases from J, the junction contained 9 bases not matched to a gene. CDR3 region: CASNPGQGAMNTEAFF. CDR3 DNA: TGTGCCAGCAACCCGGGACAGGGTGCCATGAACACTGAAGCTTTCTTT.

This clone occurred a few times. The chain is built from TRBV29-1 and TRBJ2-3, with 12 positions matching TRBD2. Germline V gene lookup returns CDR1 SQVTM and CDR2 ANQGSEA. The CDR3 runs to 17 residues. The V and J ends lost 7 bases and 1 base, in that order; junction bases with no gene match: 12. CDR3 amino acids: CSAPGTSGRGGTDTQYF. In DNA, the CDR3 is TGCAGCGCTCCCGGGACTAGCGGGCGGGGTGGCACAGATACGCAGTATTTT.

J is TRBJ2-7 and V is TRBV27, with TRBD1 identical over 10 bases. From germline, CDR1 is MNHEY and CDR2 SMNVEV (reference sequence). V lost 5 bases to trimming and J lost 13 bases; unmatched junction nucleotides: 5. The CDR3 totals 11 residues. CDR3 coding DNA: TGTGCCAGCAGTCACCGACAGGGGGCTTACTTC. The encoded protein is CASSHRQGAYF.

The chain carries TRBV23-1 and TRBJ2-2, with D tentatively TRBD1 (6 bases). TRBV23-1 is labeled an ORF, and its function is uncertain. V lost 3 bases, J lost 0 bases, and 11 bases lay in between. This CDR3 contains 16 residues. The CDR3 region has the DNA TGCGCCAGCAGTCAGTCGGGACATCCGAACACCGGGGAGCTGTTTTTT. It codes for CASSQSGHPNTGELFF.

The genes are TRBV30 and TRBJ1-1, with D uncertain. In germline, CDR1 is GTSNPN, CDR2 SVGIG (reference sequence). This CDR3 has 13 residues. Trimming pared 2 bases from V and 2 bases from J, leaving 9 bases between. CDR3 DNA sequence: TGTGCCTGGAGTTTCGTGGGCAACACTGAAGCTTTCTTT. The encoded protein is CAWSFVGNTEAFF.

This rearrangement joins TRBV9 to TRBJ1-4, with D possibly being TRBD1 (6 bases). Germline CDR1 reads SGDLS; CDR2 reads YYNGEE. CDR3 length equals 16 residues. Between the trimmed V and J ends, which lost 4 bases and 0 bases, there was a span of 13 bases. DNA for the CDR3: TGTGCCAGCAGCCTAGGACAGCTTACAACTAATGAAAAACTGTTTTTT. Translated: CASSLGQLTTNEKLFF.

The chain uses TRBV21-1 and TRBJ1-4; the table's D gene call, TRBD1, was not cross checked with the DNA. TRBV21-1 is termed a pseudogene. The CDR3 is 16 amino acids. CDR3 coding DNA: TGTGCCAGCAGCACAATCAACAGGGGGGCTAATGAAAAACTGTTTTTT. Translation gives CASSTINRGANEKLFF.

V and J are TRBV25-1 and TRBJ2-1; TRBD2 might be the D (6 bases). Trimming cost V 7 bases and J 6 bases, with 19 bases left between them. The CDR3 has 15 residues. CDR1 is MGHDK, CDR2 SYGVNS, per germline. The CDR3 sequence is CASTRPGLWGNEQFF. Here the CDR3 DNA reads TGTGCCAGCACCCGCCCGGGACTGTGGGGCAATGAGCAGTTCTTC.

The rearrangement joins TRBV4-1 to TRBJ1-3; D remains ambiguous. This CDR3 has 12 residues. Germline V CDR1 and CDR2: MGHRA, YSYEKL. The V end was cut by 4 bases, the J end by 9 bases, with 10 bases between. In DNA, the CDR3 is TGCGCCAGCAGCCTCGCGGCTTCCACCATATATTTT. Residues: CASSLAASTIYF.

The chain couples TRBV3-1 (or the pseudogene TRBV3-2) to TRBJ2-7; 8 bases are a match to TRBD1. The CDR3 covers 14 residues. The germline V gene encodes CDR1 LGHDT and CDR2 YNNKEL (reference sequence). The V segment lost 4 bases and the J segment 6 bases; nucleotides outside the gene matches: 8. CDR3 amino acids: CASSPQDRVGEQYF. The CDR3, as DNA: TGTGCCAGCAGCCCACAGGACAGGGTGGGCGAGCAGTACTTC.

The chain carries TRBV19 and TRBJ1-2; D is possibly TRBD1 (5 bases). CDR3 length: 13 residues. V lost 6 bases to trimming and J lost 4 bases, with 12 bases between them. CDR1 and CDR2 (germline): LNHDA, SQIVND (reference sequence). In nucleotides, the CDR3 is TGTGCCAGTAGCCTGGCAGGGCTCTATGGCTACACCTTC. Its protein product is CASSLAGLYGYTF.

This chain links TRBV5-8 with TRBJ1-6, with 8 bases matching TRBD1. This CDR3 spans 16 amino acids. CDR1 and CDR2 (germline): SGHTS, YDEGEE. Trimming at V came to 4 bases and at J to 9 bases, leaving 12 bases not matched to a gene. In nucleotides, the CDR3 is TGTGCCAGCAGCCCCCAGGCAGGGGGCGGTTTTTCACCCCTCCACTTT. Protein product: CASSPQAGGGFSPLHF. Looking up the rest from reference TRBV5-8 and TRBJ1-6 gives the full variable domain: EAGVTQSPTHLIKTRGQQATLRCSPISGHTSVYWYQQALGLGLQFLLWYDEGEERNRGNFPPRFSGRQFPNYSSELNVNALELEDSALYLCASSPQAGGGFSPLHFGNGTRLTVT.

The gene calls are TRBV9 and TRBJ2-7, with D possibly matching TRBD2 (6 bases). This CDR3 has 14 residues. V was cut by 0 bases and J by 3 bases, with 10 bases left in between. CDR1 and CDR2 (germline): SGDLS, YYNGEE. CDR3 protein: CASSVGGESYEQYF. The CDR3 DNA follows: TGTGCCAGCAGCGTAGGGGGGGAGAGCTACGAGCAGTACTTC.

This clone was seen more than once but under ten times. The V call is TRBV18, the J call TRBJ1-2; unclear D gene. V was trimmed by 3 bases and J by 4 bases, leaving 12 bases between them. CDR1 is KGHSH, CDR2 LQKENI, per germline. This CDR3 comprises 14 residues. The CDR3 spells CASSPAVSSYGYTF. In nucleotides, the CDR3 is TGTGCCAGCTCACCTGCAGTCTCCTCCTATGGCTACACCTTC.

This clone was seen only a few times. This chain connects TRBV3-1 (or the pseudogene TRBV3-2) to TRBJ2-3; D is uncertain. CDR3 length: 13 residues. CDR1 and CDR2 (germline): LGHDT, YNNKEL (reference sequence). V was trimmed by 1 base and J by 5 bases, leaving 7 bases between them. The CDR3 DNA sequence: TGTGCCAGCAGCCAAGCTGGCTTAGATACGCAGTATTTT. This encodes CASSQAGLDTQYF.

V is TRBV5-8 and J is TRBJ1-2, with 7 nucleotides matching TRBD1. Trimming at V came to 7 bases and at J to 4 bases, leaving 7 bases not matched to a gene. Germline values: CDR1 SGHTS, CDR2 YDEGEE. This CDR3 comprises 13 residues. CDR3 sequence: CASSLGQIYGYTF. The CDR3 nucleotides read TGTGCCAGCTCCCTGGGACAGATCTATGGCTACACCTTC.